Listed below are T cell receptor beta chains from one sample, sequenced in a study of CD8+ T cells in alopecia areata. Only in-frame clones appear in the TCRdb table, and some are missing; sequencing was by immunoSEQ multiplex PCR. The sample lists roughly 230,000 clones; about 40% were seen once. The source was CD4+ T cells sorted from blood, collected at approximately week 37, from a patient treated with tofacitinib. The receptors were gathered from a human donor with alopecia areata. Each CDR3 is given with its conserved first and last residue. The order of the fields is V gene, J gene, clone size, D gene, CDR3 protein, CDR3 DNA. D genes are given only for firm matches. Clone size appears in some rows only: once, few, many, or a class for an expanded clone.

TRBV7-2,TRBJ2-5,NA,NA,CASSAGRVWETQYF,TGTGCCAGCAGCGCAGGGAGAGTTTGGGAGACCCAGTACTTC
TRBV19,TRBJ2-1,NA,TRBD1,CASSMGDRHNEQFF,TGTGCCAGTAGTATGGGGGACAGGCACAATGAGCAGTTCTTC
TRBV30,TRBJ1-3,NA,NA,CAWSPLLSGNTIYF,TGTGCCTGGAGTCCCCTACTTTCTGGAAACACCATATATTTT
TRBV14,TRBJ2-4,NA,TRBD2,CASSPGSGLAKNIQYF,TGTGCCAGCAGCCCCGGTAGCGGGTTAGCCAAAAACATTCAGTACTTC
TRBV5-1,TRBJ1-2,NA,NA,CASSSERQNYGYTF,TGCGCCAGCAGCTCGGAGAGACAGAACTATGGCTACACCTTC
TRBV7-9,TRBJ2-1,NA,NA,CASSLVSQTGFF,TGTGCCAGCAGCTTAGTATCCCAAACGGGGTTCTTC
TRBV6-5,TRBJ2-6,few,NA,CASRLSGANVLTF,TGTGCCAGCAGGCTCTCTGGGGCCAACGTCCTGACTTTC
TRBV6-6,TRBJ2-3,few,NA,CASRPGRTDTQYF,TGTGCCAGCAGACCCGGCCGCACAGATACGCAGTATTTT
TRBV7-2,TRBJ2-5,NA,NA,CASSLAGDWRRTKETQYF,TGTGCCAGCAGCTTAGCGGGGGATTGGCGCCGGACCAAAGAGACCCAGTACTTC
TRBV11-2,TRBJ2-7,NA,NA,CASRRLGPMDEQYF,TGTGCCAGCAGAAGATTAGGGCCTATGGACGAGCAGTACTTC
TRBV29-1,TRBJ2-5,NA,TRBD2,CSVWTSGSQETQYF,TGCAGCGTTTGGACTAGCGGGAGTCAAGAGACCCAGTACTTC
TRBV30,TRBJ2-1,NA,NA,CAWGMGLGANEQFF,TGTGCCTGGGGGATGGGGCTAGGTGCCAATGAGCAGTTCTTC
TRBV7-2,TRBJ2-5,NA,NA,CASGETQYF,TGTGCCAGCGGCGAGACCCAGTACTTC
TRBV19,TRBJ2-5,few,NA,CASGASRGATQYF,TGTGCCAGTGGAGCGTCCAGGGGTGCGACCCAGTACTTC
TRBV9,TRBJ2-3,few,NA,CASSVGQVKDTQYF,TGTGCCAGCAGCGTAGGACAGGTCAAGGATACGCAGTATTTT
TRBV4-3,TRBJ2-1,NA,TRBD2,CASSQEFAAGGQFF,TGCGCCAGCAGCCAAGAATTCGCAGCGGGGGGGCAGTTCTTC